This is a list of T cell receptor beta chains from one sample in a study of T cell changes during pregnancy in multiple sclerosis. Assay used: immunoSEQ multiplex PCR; TCRdb lists only in-frame clones, some missing. The sample includes under 15,000 clones, around 90% of them seen just once. This sample comprised CD8+ T cells from peripheral blood mononuclear cells, obtained after pregnancy. The receptors come from a female donor in good health, enrolled as a control in a pregnancy study. Each CDR3 is given with its conserved first and last residue. Each record gives: D gene, V gene, clone size, J gene, CDR3 DNA, CDR3 protein. D genes are given only for firm matches. Expanded clones are given a class, and other clones once, few, many or no size at all.

TRBD2,TRBV29-1,-,TRBJ2-2,TGCAGCGTCGACGACTCAAGCGGGGACACCGGGGAGCTGTTTTTT,CSVDDSSGDTGELFF
-,TRBV4-1,-,TRBJ2-2,TGCGCCAGCCGGGATATTCTTATCGAGCTGTTTTTT,CASRDILIELFF
-,TRBV6-4,-,TRBJ2-6,TGTGCCAGCAGTGACCTGTCTGGGGCCAACGTCCTGACTTTC,CASSDLSGANVLTF
TRBD2,TRBV6-1,few,TRBJ2-7,TGTGCCACCGAACAGCGGGGGGCCTCCTACGAGCAGTACTTC,CATEQRGASYEQYF
TRBD2,TRBV29-1,once,TRBJ2-7,TGCAGCGCCGTAGTAGCGGGGGGCTACGAGCAGTACTTC,CSAVVAGGYEQYF
TRBD2,TRBV14,-,TRBJ2-1,TGTGCCAGCAGCCCCCAGCGGGGGGGATCCTACAATGAGCAGTTCTTC,CASSPQRGGSYNEQFF
-,TRBV10-1,few,TRBJ1-1,TGCGCCAGCAGTGAAACAGCGAACACTGAAGCTTTCTTT,CASSETANTEAFF
-,TRBV5-1,-,TRBJ1-6,TGCGCCAGCAGCTTGGGGACAGATTCACCCCTCCACTTT,CASSLGTDSPLHF
-,TRBV19,-,TRBJ2-3,TGTGCCAGTCACGGGGGTGGGTATACGCAGTATTTT,CASHGGGYTQYF
TRBD2,TRBV27,once,TRBJ2-2,TGTGCCAGCAGTGTGGGACTAGCGGGAGTCACCGGGGAGCTGTTTTTT,CASSVGLAGVTGELFF
TRBD1,TRBV23-1,-,TRBJ2-3,TGCGCCAGCAGTCATGGAATTGCGAACAGGGGGCACAGGACAGATACGCAGTATTTT,CASSHGIANRGHRTDTQYF
-,TRBV7-9,-,TRBJ1-1,TGTGCCAGCAGCTTGTCGGGGTCGAACACTGAAGCTTTCTTT,CASSLSGSNTEAFF
TRBD1,TRBV2,-,TRBJ1-2,TGTGCCAGCCGTCGGACAGGGACAAACTATGGCTACACCTTC,CASRRTGTNYGYTF
-,TRBV6-1,-,TRBJ1-1,TGTGCCAGCAGTGAGACAGAGAACACTGAAGCTTTCTTT,CASSETENTEAFF
TRBD2,TRBV10-3,-,TRBJ2-3,TGTGCCATCAGTGGACTAGCGGGGGGCCTTACAGATACGCAGTATTTT,CAISGLAGGLTDTQYF
-,TRBV6-1,few,TRBJ2-7,TGTGCCAGCAGTGGGAGAGGGACAAGCTACGAGCAGTACTTC,CASSGRGTSYEQYF
-,TRBV4-1,-,TRBJ2-5,TGCGCCAGCAGCTCACCGATCTCAGGGCTTCAAGAGACCCAGTACTTC,CASSSPISGLQETQYF
TRBD2,TRBV13,-,TRBJ2-2,TGTGCCAGCAGCTTTGGACTAGCGGAAAACACCGGGGAGCTGTTTTTT,CASSFGLAENTGELFF
TRBD2,TRBV6-1,-,TRBJ2-1,TGTGCCAGCCCAGGGCGGGGGGACGACAATGAGCAGTTCTTC,CASPGRGDDNEQFF
TRBD1,TRBV11-2,-,TRBJ2-1,TGTGCCAGCAGCTTAGTAGGGGGCTCCAGCCATGAGCAGTTCTTC,CASSLVGGSSHEQFF
TRBD1,TRBV19,-,TRBJ1-1,TGTGCCAGTACCAGAGACAGGGACTTGAACACTGAAGCTTTCTTT,CASTRDRDLNTEAFF
TRBD1,TRBV5-1,-,TRBJ2-5,TGCGCCAGCAAGGCGACAGGGGGCCTTGGGGAGACCCAGTACTTC,CASKATGGLGETQYF